A single sample gave rise to the 29 T cell receptor beta chains below, sequenced in a study of CD8 T cells in ankylosing spondylitis (dated by TCRdb to 2017 to 2019). What the authors observed across the whole study: Blood from ankylosing spondylitis patients appeared to be characterized by a TCR beta motif made up of seven or eight highly homologous amino acid variants.

These TCRs are of unknown antigen specificity. Preparation of the library involved 5' RACE. TCRdb records Illumina HiSeq 2500 as the sequencer. The public sequencing data were trimmed at Q25 with fastp and processed into clonotypes with MiXCR by TCRdb, which kept only in-frame beta chains. Rows are unified per CDR3 protein, each entry keeping the most common DNA and genes. The sample table lists about 220,000 distinct CDR3 sequences, 5.5% to 7.5% of them with a count of one. Jointly, the top ten make up 13% to 15% of the sample. Sequenced input: blood, either unsorted or a sorted T cell fraction (not recorded which). Receptor source: a male donor with ankylosing spondylitis.

A note on this clonotype: A much larger clone differs by one base, so this may be a read error. This chain joins TRBV29-1 and TRBJ2-7; 7 nucleotides agree with TRBD1. The CDR3 is 13 amino acids. Per germline, CDR1 SQVTM and CDR2 ANQGSEA. For the CDR3, the DNA is TGCAGCGTTGAAGATGGACAGGCATACGACCAGTACTTC. Translated, it gives CSVEDGQAYDQYF.

This clonotype was recorded at least ten times. The chain uses TRBV5-1 and TRBJ2-5; D uncertain. Per the germline V gene, CDR1 is SGHRS and CDR2 is YFSETQ. The CDR3 totals 15 residues. V shed 4 bases and J shed 5 bases, with 18 bases lying between them. This CDR3 is CASSLEPPAGETQYF. CDR3 bases: TGCGCCAGCAGCCTAGAGCCACCGGCCGGGGAGACCCAGTACTTC.

This clonotype was counted at least ten times. The chain links TRBV15 to TRBJ2-1, with TRBD2 identical over 10 bases. This CDR3 has 16 residues. V dropped 1 base and J dropped 5; count of bases not matched to a gene: 5. Germline CDR1 is LNHNV and CDR2 is YYDKDF (reference sequence). CDR3 nucleotides: TGTGCCACCAGCAGAGTTCCTAGCGGGGGAAACAATGAGCAGTTCTTC. Residues: CATSRVPSGGNNEQFF.

This clonotype showed up many times. The V call is TRBV12-3 or TRBV12-4, the J call TRBJ1-5; a possible D gene is TRBD1 (5 bases). The ends were cut back, 5 bases at V and 7 bases at J, with 12 bases in the middle. The CDR3 sequence is 13 residues long. The CDR3 region is CASSGGTPQPQHF. Here the CDR3 DNA reads TGTGCCAGCAGTGGGGGGACGCCCCAGCCCCAGCATTTT.

This clonotype has at least ten counts. In DNA form, the CDR3 reads TGTGCCAGCAGTGCAGGGCTTGAAGCTTTCTTT. Residues: CASSAGLEAFF. The chain carries TRBV2 and TRBJ1-1; D perhaps matches TRBD1 (5 bases). Trimming removed 4 bases from V and 7 bases from J, with 7 bases in between. The germline CDR1 and CDR2 sequences are SNHLY and FYNNEI. The CDR3 extends over 11 amino acids.

This clonotype was recorded many times. The CDR3 sequence is CASSLEVSGRRYKNIQYF. In DNA, the CDR3 is TGTGCCAGCAGCTTAGAAGTTAGCGGGAGACGATACAAAAACATTCAGTACTTC. The chain recombines TRBV7-8 with TRBJ2-4; 9 nucleotides agree with TRBD2. Losses at the gene ends were 1 base for V and 3 bases for J; bases not matched to a gene: 10. Germline V gene lookup returns CDR1 SGHVS and CDR2 FQNEAQ. This CDR3 is built from 18 residues.

This clonotype appeared many times. V usage is TRBV19 and J usage is TRBJ1-1; D unresolved. V lost 4 bases and J lost 1, with 7 bases in between. Germline loops: CDR1 LNHDA, CDR2 SQIVND (reference sequence). The CDR3 contains 13 residues. This CDR3 is CASSKTANTEAFF. The DNA for the CDR3 is TGTGCCAGTAGTAAAACGGCGAACACTGAAGCTTTCTTT.

This clonotype was seen repeatedly, ten times or more. The chain couples TRBV7-8 to TRBJ1-1; D not certain. There are 15 residues in the CDR3. Trimming cost V 5 bases and J 1 base, with 14 bases left between them. Germline V gene sequence: CDR1 SGHVS, CDR2 FQNEAQ. CDR3 sequence (DNA): TGTGCCAGCAGCGCCGTGACGGAAGGGAACACTGAAGCTTTCTTT. Protein sequence: CASSAVTEGNTEAFF.

The sample holds a few counts of this clonotype. The chain combines TRBV29-1 with TRBJ1-2, with 10 bases aligning to TRBD1. The ends lost 8 bases at V and 5 bases at J; junction bases unmatched: 11. Germline CDR1 reads SQVTM; CDR2 reads ANQGSEA. The CDR3 covers 14 residues. As DNA, the CDR3 is TGCAGCACGACCAGGGACAGGGGTGGATATGGCTACACCTTC. It codes for CSTTRDRGGYGYTF.

This clonotype has just a few counts. This chain links TRBV5-5 with TRBJ1-5; D is uncertain. The CDR3 covers 13 residues. The V end was cut by 3 bases, the J end by 0 bases, with 4 bases between. Germline V gene lookup returns CDR1 SGHKS and CDR2 YYEKEE (reference sequence). The CDR3 is CASSSVSNQPQHF. DNA of the CDR3: TGTGCCAGCAGCTCAGTTAGCAATCAGCCCCAGCATTTT.

This clonotype was detected many times. The rearrangement links TRBV15 to TRBJ1-4; no clear D. CDR3 length: 12 amino acids. Trimming removed 2 bases at V and 8 bases at J, with 6 bases between. Germline lookup yields CDR1 LNHNV and CDR2 YYDKDF (reference sequence). The CDR3 sequence is CATSRNEEKLFF. DNA for the CDR3: TGTGCCACCAGCAGAAACGAAGAAAAACTGTTTTTT.

This clonotype appeared a few times. The J gene is TRBJ2-4, the V gene TRBV12-3 or TRBV12-4; D not resolved. The CDR3 runs to 13 residues. Trimming pared 4 bases from V and 6 bases from J, leaving 10 bases between. CDR3 amino acids: CASSWQDLNIQYF. The CDR3 nucleotides are TGTGCCAGCAGTTGGCAGGACCTAAACATTCAGTACTTC.

This clonotype was observed at least ten times. This chain connects TRBV7-8 to TRBJ2-7, with TRBD2 as a possible D gene (6 bases). Germline V gene sequence: CDR1 SGHVS, CDR2 FQNEAQ. This CDR3 is built from 15 residues. Deletions cut 1 base from V and 3 bases from J, with 13 bases between. CDR3 sequence reads: CASSLGGGQLYEQYF. The CDR3 DNA sequence: TGTGCCAGCAGCTTAGGGGGAGGCCAACTCTACGAGCAGTACTTC.

This clonotype was counted at least ten times. CDR3 loop: CASSRSLAETDTQYF. The CDR3 nucleotides read TGTGCCAGCAGTCGGAGCCTAGCGGAGACAGATACGCAGTATTTT. The chain is built from TRBV28 and TRBJ2-3, with TRBD2 matching over 7 bases. Unmatched junction bases numbered 8, after V lost 5 bases and J lost 3 bases. Germline CDR1 and CDR2: MDHEN and SYDVKM. The CDR3 is 15 amino acids.

This clonotype showed up many times. The chain joins TRBV7-9 to TRBJ2-1; 11 bases are shared with TRBD1. The CDR3 sequence is 14 residues long. The germline V gene encodes CDR1 SEHNR and CDR2 FQNEAQ (reference sequence). Trimming removed 6 bases from V and 8 bases from J; junction bases left unmatched: 6. Written as DNA, the CDR3 is TGTGCCAGCAGAGGACAGGGGGCAACGGATGAGCAGTTCTTC. Protein sequence: CASRGQGATDEQFF.

In its sample, this clonotype was seen many times. This chain joins TRBV20-1 and TRBJ2-7, with TRBD2 matching 10 bases. Trimming at V came to 0 bases and at J to 5 bases, leaving 4 bases not matched to a gene. The V gene's germline CDR1 is DFQATT and CDR2 SNEGSKA (reference sequence). The CDR3 loop spans 14 amino acids. CDR3 protein: CSAREASGSNEQYF. Written as DNA, the CDR3 is TGCAGTGCTAGAGAGGCTAGCGGGAGTAACGAGCAGTACTTC.

Turning to this clonotype: One junction end does not reproduce the germline sequence, and a read error may be involved. V and J are TRBV12-3 or TRBV12-4 and TRBJ1-1; D uncertain. The CDR3 loop spans 13 amino acids. The CDR3 DNA reads TGTGCCAGCAGACTCGGTGGAAACACTGAAGCTCTCTTT. This translates into CASRLGGNTEALF.

This clonotype was detected ten times or more. V usage is TRBV4-2 and J usage is TRBJ2-3; D gene unclear. Germline V gene sequence: CDR1 LGHNA, CDR2 YNFKEQ. The V and J ends lost 0 bases and 1 base respectively, with 5 bases between them. The CDR3 has 14 amino acids. The DNA of the CDR3 is TGTGCCAGCAGCCAAGAGAAACGCACAGATACGCAGTATTTT. Its protein product is CASSQEKRTDTQYF.

This clonotype was observed many times. This chain links TRBV27 with TRBJ1-5; D gene uncertain. Trimming left V 6 bases short and J 1 base short, with 10 bases between. This CDR3 has 14 amino acids. From germline, CDR1 is MNHEY and CDR2 SMNVEV (reference sequence). This chain's CDR3 is CASSSVGSNQPQHF. Written as DNA, the CDR3 is TGTGCCAGCAGCTCGGTGGGGAGCAATCAGCCCCAGCATTTT.

The sample holds a few counts of this clonotype. V is TRBV11-2 and J is TRBJ1-2; TRBD1 is a possible D gene (5 bases). The CDR3 covers 12 residues. The V and J ends lost 2 bases and 8 bases respectively, with 9 bases between them. Germline CDR1 SGHAT, CDR2 FQNNGV. CDR3 residues: CASSLSRDGYTF. The CDR3 nucleotides read TGTGCCAGCAGCTTATCCCGGGACGGCTACACCTTC.

Ten or more counts support this clonotype. The CDR3 reads CASSFEGARTDTQYF. The CDR3 DNA is TGTGCCAGCAGTTTTGAGGGGGCCCGCACAGATACGCAGTATTTT. This chain links TRBV28 with TRBJ2-3, with 7 nucleotides matching TRBD1. The V and J ends lost 3 bases and 1 base, in that order; junction bases with no gene match: 4. This CDR3 contains 15 residues. Germline CDR1 reads MDHEN; CDR2 reads SYDVKM.

This clonotype was recorded at least ten times. The chain combines TRBV27 with TRBJ2-7; D is unclear. This CDR3 is built from 15 residues. V was clipped by 5 bases and J by 2 bases, with 16 bases between them. Germline CDR1 MNHEY, CDR2 SMNVEV (reference sequence). The CDR3 region is CASSTATSGPYEQYF. CDR3 DNA: TGTGCCAGCAGTACTGCGACGTCGGGCCCCTACGAGCAGTACTTC.

This clonotype was seen repeatedly, ten times or more. The chain carries TRBV5-6 and TRBJ1-3, with D possibly being TRBD1 (6 bases). This CDR3 has 15 amino acids. Trimming took 1 base from V and 8 from J, leaving 16 bases between them. Looked up from germline, CDR1 is SGHDT and CDR2 is YYEEEE. CDR3 coding DNA: TGTGCCAGCAGCTTGTCTGGGACATCAATCGACACCATATATTTT. This encodes CASSLSGTSIDTIYF. The full variable domain, with the rest looked up from reference TRBV5-6 and TRBJ1-3, is DAGVTQSPTHLIKTRGQQVTLRCSPKSGHDTVSWYQQALGQGPQFIFQYYEEEERQRGNFPDRFSGHQFPNYSSELNVNALLLGDSALYLCASSLSGTSIDTIYFGEGSWLTVV.

The V and J genes are TRBV28 and TRBJ2-3, with TRBD2 identical over 8 bases. The V gene's germline CDR1 is MDHEN and CDR2 SYDVKM. Trimming cost V 6 bases and J 0 bases; bases outside gene matches: 5. This CDR3 is 15 amino acids long. For the CDR3, the DNA is TGTGCCAGCAGCGAGCGGGAGTTAAGCACAGATACGCAGTATTTT. Translation gives CASSERELSTDTQYF.

Many counts were recorded for this clonotype. V gene TRBV4-2 combines with J gene TRBJ2-1; TRBD2 is a possible D gene (5 bases). CDR1 is LGHNA, CDR2 YNFKEQ, per germline. The length of the CDR3 is 19 residues. Trimming took off 0 bases at V and 0 bases at J, with 18 bases between the two ends. CDR3 amino acids: CASSQDPKRAVSSYNEQFF. In nucleotides, the CDR3 is TGTGCCAGCAGCCAAGATCCAAAGAGGGCGGTAAGCTCCTACAATGAGCAGTTCTTC.

This clonotype was seen a few times. The rearrangement uses TRBV14 and TRBJ2-1; D is perhaps TRBD1 (6 bases). CDR3 length: 14 amino acids. Looked up from germline, CDR1 is SGHDN and CDR2 is FVKESK. The V end was cut by 2 bases, the J end by 4 bases, with 9 bases between. This CDR3 is CASSQRRGYNEQFF. The CDR3 DNA follows: TGTGCCAGCAGCCAAAGAAGGGGGTACAATGAGCAGTTCTTC.

This clonotype was recorded many times. The chain carries TRBV29-1 and TRBJ2-3; D is unclear. The CDR3 totals 13 residues. Germline CDR1 is SQVTM and CDR2 is ANQGSEA. V gave up 3 bases and J gave up 7 bases, with 14 bases separating them. Here the CDR3 DNA reads TGCAGCGTTGAGGTAATCGGAAGTTATACGCAGTATTTT. It translates to CSVEVIGSYTQYF.

This clonotype turned up a few times. The chain uses TRBV7-8 and TRBJ2-7, with D uncertain. V was shortened by 1 base and J by 2 bases, with 6 bases between the two germline ends. The CDR3 is 13 residues long. Germline V gene sequence: CDR1 SGHVS, CDR2 FQNEAQ. CDR3 amino acids: CASSLDRPYEQYF. In nucleotides, the CDR3 is TGTGCCAGCAGCTTAGACCGACCCTACGAGCAGTACTTC. The variable domain in full, with the rest retrieved from reference TRBV7-8 and TRBJ2-7, is GAGVSQSPRYKVAKRGQDVALRCDPISGHVSLFWYQQALGQGPEFLTYFQNEAQLDKSGLPSDRFFAERPEGSVSTLKIQRTQQEDSAVYLCASSLDRPYEQYFGPGTRLTVT.

This clonotype was seen at least ten times. This chain joins TRBV5-1 and TRBJ2-7; the D is unclear. The germline V gene encodes CDR1 SGHRS and CDR2 YFSETQ. The V gene lost 1 base and the J gene lost 2 bases, with 7 bases spanning the gap. The CDR3 loop spans 13 amino acids. The CDR3 coding sequence is TGCGCCAGCAGCTTGAACTCAGCCTACGAGCAGTACTTC. As protein: CASSLNSAYEQYF.